The 32 T cell receptor beta chains listed next were all sequenced from one sample in a study of cytomegalovirus exposure and HLA in healthy donors. PCR used 60 Vbeta primers and 13 Jbeta primers. TCRdb keeps only in-frame clones here, not all; method: immunoSEQ multiplex PCR. Of 100,000 or so clones in the sample, 70% to 85% were seen once. Sequencing was carried out using PBMCs. The source of these receptors is a man aged 18 to 29 in good health and CMV-seronegative.

V and J are TRBV27 and TRBJ1-2; the D gene is possibly TRBD1 (6 bases). This CDR3 region has 13 residues. The V end was cut by 6 bases, the J end by 7 bases, with 15 bases between. Germline CDR1 is MNHEY and CDR2 is SMNVEV (reference sequence). Here the CDR3 reads CASRETGLGGYTF. In nucleotides, the CDR3 is TGTGCCAGCAGGGAAACAGGGTTGGGTGGCTACACCTTC.

The J gene is TRBJ1-1, the V gene TRBV6-5; TRBD1 might be the D (5 bases). The germline CDR1 and CDR2 sequences are MNHEY and SVGAGI. The germline V and J ends were trimmed by 5 bases and 0 bases, with 13 bases remaining between them. The CDR3 has 15 residues. This CDR3 is CASSADRGLNTEAFF. For the CDR3, the DNA is TGTGCCAGCAGTGCAGACAGAGGACTGAACACTGAAGCTTTCTTT.

The chain employs TRBV15 and TRBJ2-7; possible D gene TRBD1, 5 bases. Germline-derived CDR1 and CDR2 are LNHNV and YYDKDF (reference sequence). The CDR3 length is 15 residues. Trimming cost V 0 bases and J 0 bases, with 9 bases left between them. The CDR3 nucleotides read TGTGCCACCAGCAGAGATACGGACAACTCCTACGAGCAGTACTTC. Translating it yields CATSRDTDNSYEQYF.

This chain connects TRBV13 to TRBJ2-1, with 13 positions matching TRBD2. Germline CDR1 is PRHDT and CDR2 is FYEKMQ (reference sequence). Trimming took 5 bases from V and 0 from J; bases not matched to a gene: 10. This CDR3 region has 19 residues. The CDR3 region is CASSVLGLAGPSSYNEQFF. The CDR3 DNA sequence: TGTGCCAGCAGCGTATTGGGACTAGCGGGACCGTCCTCCTACAATGAGCAGTTCTTC.

V is TRBV7-2 and J is TRBJ2-5; D call uncertain. CDR3 size: 12 residues. V shed 2 bases and J shed 6 bases, with 7 bases lying between them. Germline V CDR1 and CDR2: SGHTA, FQGNSA. The CDR3: CASSLFRKTQYF. DNA for the CDR3: TGTGCCAGCAGCTTATTCAGGAAGACCCAGTACTTC.

The rearrangement links TRBV6-1 to TRBJ1-6; the D is unclear. This CDR3 contains 12 residues. V was trimmed by 10 bases and J by 9 bases, leaving 13 bases between them. Germline assignment: CDR1 MNHNS and CDR2 SASEGT. Here the CDR3 reads CAILARGSPLHF. CDR3 nucleotide sequence: TGTGCCATTCTAGCCCGGGGTTCACCCCTCCACTTT.

The genes are TRBV18 and TRBJ2-5; TRBD2 aligns across 10 bases. This CDR3 region has 14 residues. From germline, CDR1 is KGHSH and CDR2 LQKENI. V trimming: 6 bases; J trimming: 4 bases; junction bases outside the gene matches: 5. The CDR3 sequence: CASSLGTSVETQYF. Written as DNA, the CDR3 is TGTGCCAGCTCTCTTGGGACTAGCGTAGAGACCCAGTACTTC.

The chain links TRBV6-4 to TRBJ1-2; D possibly corresponds to TRBD1 (5 bases). The CDR3 is 14 amino acids. Looked up from germline, CDR1 is MRHNA and CDR2 is SNTAGT. The V end was cut by 4 bases, the J end by 8 bases, with 17 bases between. CDR3 bases: TGTGCCAGCAGTGCTCTACCACAGGAGGGGGGCTACACCTTC. Translated, it gives CASSALPQEGGYTF.

This sequence joins TRBV7-9 and TRBJ2-3; 15 nucleotides match TRBD2. The CDR3 totals 18 residues. V lost 2 bases, J lost 0 bases, and 3 bases stayed unmatched. Germline lookup yields CDR1 SEHNR and CDR2 FQNEAQ (reference sequence). The CDR3 nucleotides are TGTGCCAGCAGCTTACCCGGGACTAGCGGGAGGAGCACAGATACGCAGTATTTT. It encodes CASSLPGTSGRSTDTQYF. Full variable domain (remainder filled in from reference TRBV7-9 and TRBJ2-3): DTGVSQNPRHKITKRGQNVTFRCDPISEHNRLYWYRQTLGQGPEFLTYFQNEAQLEKSRLLSDRFSAERPKGSFSTLEIQRTEQGDSAMYLCASSLPGTSGRSTDTQYFGPGTRLTVL.

The chain recombines TRBV6-1 with TRBJ2-3; TRBD1 aligns across 11 bases. CDR1 MNHNS and CDR2 SASEGT come from the germline V gene. This CDR3 spans 15 amino acids. J was trimmed by 4 bases and V by 6 bases; bases with no gene match: 6. The CDR3 spells CASRSGQGEADTQYF. As DNA, the CDR3 is TGTGCCAGCAGATCGGGACAGGGGGAGGCAGATACGCAGTATTTT.

The rearrangement joins TRBV7-2 to TRBJ1-1, with unresolved D. V was shortened by 3 bases and J by 3 bases, with 8 bases between the two germline ends. Germline V gene sequence: CDR1 SGHTA, CDR2 FQGNSA. The CDR3 contains 13 residues. The CDR3 sequence: CASSFQSYTEAFF. Written as DNA, the CDR3 is TGTGCCAGCAGCTTTCAGTCGTACACTGAAGCTTTCTTT.

J is TRBJ2-7 and V is TRBV6-5; 7 bases align to TRBD2. Germline trimming cut 6 bases from V and 9 bases from J; bases unmatched to any gene: 8. There are 12 residues in the CDR3. The V gene's germline CDR1 is MNHEY and CDR2 SVGAGI. Here the CDR3 reads CASSPGGTGQYF. The CDR3 region has the DNA TGTGCCAGCAGCCCCGGGGGGACCGGGCAGTACTTC.

The sample holds one count of this clone. The chain has TRBV2 and TRBJ1-6; D uncertain. The V gene lost 4 bases and the J gene lost 10 bases, with 11 bases spanning the gap. Looked up from germline, CDR1 is SNHLY and CDR2 is FYNNEI. CDR3 size: 13 residues. CDR3 bases: TGTGCCAGCAGTGGAGGATTAGAGTCACCCCTCCACTTT. Protein product: CASSGGLESPLHF.

This chain uses TRBV30 with TRBJ2-3; a possible D gene is TRBD2 (6 bases). The CDR3 has 16 amino acids. Germline V gene data show CDR1 as GTSNPN and CDR2 as SVGIG (reference sequence). Trimming removed 3 bases at V and 2 bases at J, with 18 bases between. CDR3 sequence reads: CAWRGRRVEPTDTQYF. CDR3 DNA sequence: TGTGCCTGGAGGGGCAGGAGGGTCGAGCCCACAGATACGCAGTATTTT.

The chain has TRBV10-1 and TRBJ2-3; TRBD2 agrees at 9 bases. With V trimmed by 2 bases and J by 7 bases, 7 bases remained unmatched. The CDR3 loop spans 15 amino acids. Germline CDR1 and CDR2: WNHNN and SYGVQD (reference sequence). CDR3 residues: CASSEGSGSLYTQYF. DNA for the CDR3: TGCGCCAGCAGTGAGGGTAGCGGGAGTTTGTATACGCAGTATTTT.

The chain uses TRBV29-1 and TRBJ1-1; the match to TRBD1 covers 7 bases. The CDR3 spans 13 residues. CDR1 SQVTM and CDR2 ANQGSEA come from the germline V gene. Trimming removed 3 bases from V and 11 bases from J; junction bases left unmatched: 12. The CDR3 here is CSVDRTPGGFAFF. The CDR3 coding sequence is TGCAGCGTTGACCGAACCCCAGGGGGATTTGCTTTCTTT.

This chain uses TRBV6-5 with TRBJ2-1; TRBD2 is a possible D gene (6 bases). The CDR3 is 14 residues long. The V gene's germline CDR1 is MNHEY and CDR2 SVGAGI. Trimming cost V 3 bases and J 6 bases, with 12 bases left between them. CDR3 nucleotide sequence: TGTGCCAGCAGTTATGGCGGGATAGTCAATGAGCAGTTCTTC. It is translated as CASSYGGIVNEQFF.

This chain uses TRBV5-1 with TRBJ2-1; D is undetermined. The CDR3 contains 13 residues. The germline V gene encodes CDR1 SGHRS and CDR2 YFSETQ. V was trimmed by 3 bases and J by 3 bases, leaving 7 bases between them. The chain's CDR3 is CASSSTFYNEQFF. CDR3 DNA sequence: TGCGCCAGCAGCTCGACTTTCTACAATGAGCAGTTCTTC.

The chain is built from TRBV27 and TRBJ2-7; a possible D gene is TRBD1 (6 bases). V dropped 3 bases and J dropped 2 bases, with 17 bases sitting between them. This CDR3 spans 16 amino acids. In germline, CDR1 is MNHEY, CDR2 SMNVEV (reference sequence). CDR3: CASSFYGQTSTYEQYF. DNA of the CDR3: TGTGCCAGCAGTTTCTATGGACAGACTTCAACCTACGAGCAGTACTTC.

The count of this clone is one. The chain recombines TRBV4-1 with TRBJ1-2; a possible D gene is TRBD1 (5 bases). Germline V CDR1 and CDR2: MGHRA, YSYEKL. Trimming took off 1 base at V and 1 base at J, with 13 bases between the two ends. The CDR3 length is 16 residues. CDR3 region: CASSQALVRDNYGYTF. The CDR3 DNA follows: TGCGCCAGCAGCCAAGCTCTGGTCAGGGATAACTATGGCTACACCTTC.

The J gene is TRBJ2-7, the V gene TRBV10-1; a weak D match, TRBD2 (7 bases). This CDR3 is 11 amino acids long. The V gene's germline CDR1 is WNHNN and CDR2 SYGVQD (reference sequence). Between the trimmed V and J ends, which lost 3 bases and 12 bases, there was a span of 12 bases. CDR3 nucleotide sequence: TGCGCCAGCAGTGACTCTCGGGGGGCGTACTTC. Translating it yields CASSDSRGAYF.

V is TRBV18 and J is TRBJ2-1, with 13 bases that match TRBD2. The CDR3 extends over 16 amino acids. The V gene end was trimmed by 4 bases and the J gene end by 5 bases; junction bases not matched to a gene: 5. Germline loops: CDR1 KGHSH, CDR2 LQKENI. The CDR3 region is CASSRGLAGENNEQFF. The DNA of the CDR3 is TGTGCCAGCTCACGAGGACTAGCGGGAGAAAACAATGAGCAGTTCTTC.

This sequence joins TRBV20-1 and TRBJ2-1; the D is unclear. V gave up 7 bases and J gave up 11 bases, with 9 bases separating them. Germline CDR1 is DFQATT and CDR2 is SNEGSKA (reference sequence). The CDR3 runs to 9 residues. DNA of the CDR3: TGCAGTGTAAACTTGAAGCAGTTCTTC. Translating gives CSVNLKQFF.

The chain joins TRBV6-6 to TRBJ1-5, with 7 nucleotides matching TRBD1. CDR1 and CDR2 (germline): MNHNY, SVGAGI (reference sequence). Trimming took 4 bases from V and 1 from J; bases not matched to a gene: 7. The CDR3 has 16 amino acids. The CDR3 spells CASSSRDSRSNQPQHF. In DNA form, the CDR3 reads TGTGCCAGCAGTTCCCGGGACAGTAGAAGCAATCAGCCCCAGCATTTT.

V is TRBV5-6 and J is TRBJ2-7; D is unresolved. This CDR3 spans 12 amino acids. The V and J ends lost 0 bases and 4 bases respectively, with 5 bases between them. Per germline, CDR1 SGHDT and CDR2 YYEEEE. DNA of the CDR3: TGTGCCAGCAGCTTGGTAGCTTACGAGCAGTACTTC. It is translated as CASSLVAYEQYF.

The V call is TRBV30, the J call TRBJ2-1; 7 bases are shared with TRBD2. CDR1 is GTSNPN and CDR2 is SVGIG in the germline V gene (reference sequence). The CDR3 is made up of 13 amino acids. The V and J ends lost 5 bases and 8 bases, in that order; junction bases with no gene match: 9. The CDR3 reads CAWAGLNYDEQFF. DNA of the CDR3: TGTGCCTGGGCGGGACTAAATTACGATGAGCAGTTCTTC.

The V and J genes are TRBV6-1 and TRBJ2-7; TRBD1 agrees at 9 bases. Unmatched junction bases numbered 13, after V lost 4 bases and J lost 6 bases. CDR1 is MNHNS, CDR2 SASEGT, per germline. This CDR3 is built from 16 residues. The CDR3 reads CASSAIGTGIRSEQYF. In DNA, the CDR3 is TGTGCCAGCAGTGCAATCGGGACAGGGATCCGGAGCGAGCAGTACTTC.

V usage is TRBV20-1 and J usage is TRBJ1-2; D remains unclear. The ends were cut back, 6 bases at V and 4 bases at J, with 9 bases in the middle. This CDR3 has 11 residues. Per germline, CDR1 DFQATT and CDR2 SNEGSKA (reference sequence). The CDR3 protein is CSAPGTYGYTF. In DNA form, the CDR3 reads TGCAGTGCACCGGGAACCTATGGCTACACCTTC.

This clone was observed once. V gene TRBV6-6 combines with J gene TRBJ2-3, with 7 bases identical to TRBD2. CDR3 length: 16 amino acids. With V trimmed by 5 bases and J by 2 bases, 10 bases remained unmatched. Germline V lookup: CDR1 MNHNY, CDR2 SVGAGI (reference sequence). CDR3 in DNA: TGTGCCAGCAGTGACTTCGGGACTACTGACACAGATACGCAGTATTTT. Protein: CASSDFGTTDTDTQYF.

This clone was recorded once. CDR3 protein: CASSFRSVLNTEAFF. Written as DNA, the CDR3 is TGTGCCAGCAGCTTTCGAAGCGTTCTGAACACTGAAGCTTTCTTT. This chain links TRBV7-9 with TRBJ1-1, with D hard to call. Germline CDR1 is SEHNR and CDR2 is FQNEAQ (reference sequence). Deletions cut 3 bases from V and 0 bases from J, with 11 bases between. The CDR3 spans 15 residues.

The gene calls are TRBV5-8 and TRBJ2-5, with 10 nucleotides matching TRBD2. The CDR3 is 16 amino acids. Trimming cost V 0 bases and J 3 bases; bases outside gene matches: 5. CDR1 is SGHTS, CDR2 YDEGEE, per germline. The CDR3 bases are TGTGCCAGCAGCTTGGAACGGACTAGCGGTGAAGAGACCCAGTACTTC. This sequence encodes CASSLERTSGEETQYF.

V is TRBV6-4 and J is TRBJ2-7, with 9 positions matching TRBD1. Germline V gene data show CDR1 as MRHNA and CDR2 as SNTAGT. V shed 6 bases and J 4 bases; nucleotides not matched to a gene: 13. This CDR3 is 16 amino acids long. CDR3 sequence (DNA): TGTGCCAGCAGCGGGACCGGGACAGGGACGCTATACGAGCAGTACTTC. Amino acids: CASSGTGTGTLYEQYF.